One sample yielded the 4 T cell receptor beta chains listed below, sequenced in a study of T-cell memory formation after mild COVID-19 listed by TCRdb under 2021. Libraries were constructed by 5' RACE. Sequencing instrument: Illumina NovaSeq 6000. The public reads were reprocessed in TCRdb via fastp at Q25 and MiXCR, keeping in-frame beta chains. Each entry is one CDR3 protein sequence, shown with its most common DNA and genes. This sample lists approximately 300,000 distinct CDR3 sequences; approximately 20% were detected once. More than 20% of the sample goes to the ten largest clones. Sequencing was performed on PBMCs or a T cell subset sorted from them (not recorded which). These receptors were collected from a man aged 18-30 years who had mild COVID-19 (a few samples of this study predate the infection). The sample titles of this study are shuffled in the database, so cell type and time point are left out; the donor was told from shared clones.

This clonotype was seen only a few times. The DNA of the CDR3 is TGTGCCAGCAGGGGACAGGGAGAAGCTTTCTTT. This sequence encodes CASRGQGEAFF. The chain recombines TRBV6-6 with TRBJ1-1; TRBD1 matches at 9 bases. The CDR3 has 11 residues. CDR1 MNHNY and CDR2 SVGAGI come from the germline V gene (reference sequence). V shed 6 bases and J 8 bases; nucleotides not matched to a gene: 1.

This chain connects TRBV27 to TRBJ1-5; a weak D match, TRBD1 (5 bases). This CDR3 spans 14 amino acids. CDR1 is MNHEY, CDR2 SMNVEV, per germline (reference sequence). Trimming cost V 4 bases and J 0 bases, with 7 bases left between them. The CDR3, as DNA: TGTGCCAGCAGTTCGGGGGTTAGCAATCAGCCCCAGCATTTT. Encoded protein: CASSSGVSNQPQHF.

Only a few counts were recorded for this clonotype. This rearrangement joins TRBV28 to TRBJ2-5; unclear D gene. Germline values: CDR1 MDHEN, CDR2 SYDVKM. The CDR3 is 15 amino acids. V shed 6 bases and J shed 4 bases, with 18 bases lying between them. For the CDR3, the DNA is TGTGCCAGCAGCCCCCCGGGCCCCAGGTCAGAGACCCAGTACTTC. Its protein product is CASSPPGPRSETQYF. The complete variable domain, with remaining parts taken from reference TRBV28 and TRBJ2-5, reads DVKVTQSSRYLVKRTGEKVFLECVQDMDHENMFWYRQDPGLGLRLIYFSYDVKMKEKGDIPEGYSVSREKKERFSLILESASTNQTSMYLCASSPPGPRSETQYFGPGTRLLVL.

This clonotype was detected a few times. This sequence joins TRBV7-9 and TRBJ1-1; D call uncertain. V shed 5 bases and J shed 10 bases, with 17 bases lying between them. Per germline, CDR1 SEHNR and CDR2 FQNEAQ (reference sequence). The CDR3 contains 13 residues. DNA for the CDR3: TGTGCCAGCAGCCAAGGTCCCACGGAGGGAGCTTTCTTT. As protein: CASSQGPTEGAFF.